Listed here is a single T cell receptor beta chain. Its antigen is undetermined. CDR1 is MNHEY, CDR2 SMNVEV, per germline (reference sequence). With 4 bases clipped from V and 4 bases from J, the junction kept 0 bases outside the gene matches. This CDR3 spans 13 amino acids. The data derive from a study of T cell repertoires in cytomegalovirus infection. Study-level background: Shared public TCR beta signatures pointed to both CMV infection and a matching HLA type.

TCRdb redid the calling of the reads with MiXCR, one entry per CDR3 protein. The repertoire holds 54,000 or so distinct CDR3 sequences, about a third seen once, with about three quarters in the top ten. The study's findings and limits: Pooled public TCR beta family frequency picked out CMV carriers with the relevant HLA. What dominated the ex vivo response were HLA-C-restricted CMV-specific TCR beta clonotypes.

Source material: PBMCs, sequenced either directly or after in vitro stimulation (not recorded which). The chain couples TRBV27 to TRBJ2-1, with TRBD1 matching over 8 bases. This clonotype was obtained from a human donor in good health (CMV status not recorded). Some clones in this sample may be carry-over from other donors' samples. The CDR3 region is CASSWTGYNEQFF. DNA for the CDR3: TGTGCCAGCAGTTGGACAGGGTACAATGAGCAGTTCTTC.